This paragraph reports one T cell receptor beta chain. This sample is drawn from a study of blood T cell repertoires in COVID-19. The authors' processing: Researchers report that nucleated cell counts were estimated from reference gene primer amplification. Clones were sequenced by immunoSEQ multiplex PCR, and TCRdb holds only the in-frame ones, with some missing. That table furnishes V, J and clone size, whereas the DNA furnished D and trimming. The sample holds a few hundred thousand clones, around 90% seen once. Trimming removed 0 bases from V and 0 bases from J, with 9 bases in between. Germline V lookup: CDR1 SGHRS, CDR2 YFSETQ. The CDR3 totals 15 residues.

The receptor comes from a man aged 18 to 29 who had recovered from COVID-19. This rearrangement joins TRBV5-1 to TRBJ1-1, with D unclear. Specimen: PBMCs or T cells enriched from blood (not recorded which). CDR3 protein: CASSLALSVNTEAFF. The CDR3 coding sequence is TGCGCCAGCAGCTTGGCGCTCAGTGTGAACACTGAAGCTTTCTTT.